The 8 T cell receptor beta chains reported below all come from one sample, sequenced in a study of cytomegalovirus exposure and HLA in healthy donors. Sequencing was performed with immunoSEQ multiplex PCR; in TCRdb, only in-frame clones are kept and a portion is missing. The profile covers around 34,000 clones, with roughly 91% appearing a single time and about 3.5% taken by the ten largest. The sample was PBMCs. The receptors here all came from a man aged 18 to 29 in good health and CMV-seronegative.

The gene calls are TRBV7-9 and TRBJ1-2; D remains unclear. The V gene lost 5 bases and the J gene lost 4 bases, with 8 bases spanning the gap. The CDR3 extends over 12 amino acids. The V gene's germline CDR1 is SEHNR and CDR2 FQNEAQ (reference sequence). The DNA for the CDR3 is TGTGCCAGCAGCCGGCAGGCCTATGGCTACACCTTC. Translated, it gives CASSRQAYGYTF. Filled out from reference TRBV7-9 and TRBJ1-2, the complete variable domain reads DTGVSQNPRHKITKRGQNVTFRCDPISEHNRLYWYRQTLGQGPEFLTYFQNEAQLEKSRLLSDRFSAERPKGSFSTLEIQRTEQGDSAMYLCASSRQAYGYTFGSGTRLTVV.

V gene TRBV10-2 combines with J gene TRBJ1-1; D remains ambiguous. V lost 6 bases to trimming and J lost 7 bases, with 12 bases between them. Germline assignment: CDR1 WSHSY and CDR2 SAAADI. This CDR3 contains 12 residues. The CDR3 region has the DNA TGCGCCAGCAGCGGAGTCGGCCTTGAAGCTTTCTTT. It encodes CASSGVGLEAFF.

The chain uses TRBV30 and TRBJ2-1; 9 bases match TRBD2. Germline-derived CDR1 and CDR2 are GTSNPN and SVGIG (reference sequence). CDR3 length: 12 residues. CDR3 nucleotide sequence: TGTTCCCGTCTAGCGGGGTCTGGCAAGCAGTTCTTC. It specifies CSRLAGSGKQFF.

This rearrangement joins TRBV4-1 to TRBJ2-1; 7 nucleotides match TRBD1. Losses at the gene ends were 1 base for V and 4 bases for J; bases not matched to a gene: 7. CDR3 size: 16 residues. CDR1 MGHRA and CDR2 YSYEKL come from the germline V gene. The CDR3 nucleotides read TGCGCCAGCAGCCAAGGGCTGGGACAGCATTACAATGAGCAGTTCTTC. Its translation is CASSQGLGQHYNEQFF.

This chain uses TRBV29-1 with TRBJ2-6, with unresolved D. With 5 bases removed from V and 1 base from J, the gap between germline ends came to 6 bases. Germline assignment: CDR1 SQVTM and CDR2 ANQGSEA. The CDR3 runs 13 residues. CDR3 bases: TGCAGCGTTACAAGATCTGGGGCCAACGTCCTGACTTTC. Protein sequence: CSVTRSGANVLTF.

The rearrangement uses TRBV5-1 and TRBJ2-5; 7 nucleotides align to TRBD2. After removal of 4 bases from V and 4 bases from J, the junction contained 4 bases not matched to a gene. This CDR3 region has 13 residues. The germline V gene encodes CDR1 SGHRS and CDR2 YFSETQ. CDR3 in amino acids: CASSTTSAETQYF. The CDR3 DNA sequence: TGCGCCAGCAGCACCACTAGCGCAGAGACCCAGTACTTC.

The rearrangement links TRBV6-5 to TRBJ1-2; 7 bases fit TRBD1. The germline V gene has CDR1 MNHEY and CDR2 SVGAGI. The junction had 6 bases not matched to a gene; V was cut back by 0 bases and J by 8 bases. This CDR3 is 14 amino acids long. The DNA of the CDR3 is TGTGCCAGCAGTTACTCAGGCAGGGGGAGCGGCTACACCTTC. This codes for CASSYSGRGSGYTF.

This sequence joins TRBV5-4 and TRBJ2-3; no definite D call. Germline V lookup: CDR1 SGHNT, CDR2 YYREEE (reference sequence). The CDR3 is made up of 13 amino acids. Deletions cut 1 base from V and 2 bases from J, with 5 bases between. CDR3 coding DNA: TGTGCCAGCAGCTTGATAGTCACAGATACGCAGTATTTT. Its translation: CASSLIVTDTQYF.